Below, one TCR beta chain is given with its context. This sample was included in a study of T cell clusters in autoimmune cytopenias. Multiplex touch-down PCR amplified TRB using TRB-A and TRB-B pools in one tube. TCRdb derives one entry per CDR3 protein from the multiplex PCR reads, leaving out DNA. The specimen's table records a few thousand distinct CDR3 sequences. Germline V CDR1 and CDR2: MNHEY, SVGEGT. The CDR3 runs to 14 residues. TRB was amplified from 250 ng of peripheral blood genomic DNA per sample. These records were also assigned to another study, of T cell repertoires in aging, cancer and after chemotherapy.

Sequencing input: peripheral blood. This chain joins TRBV6-2 or TRBV6-3 and TRBJ1-3. The clonotype was recovered from a human donor in good health. The CDR3 is CASRPLMSGNTIYF.